This T cell receptor beta chain emerged from a study of T-cell reconstitution after alpha-beta-depleted transplantation in children. The CDR3 runs to 15 residues. V shed 1 base and J 5 bases; nucleotides not matched to a gene: 4. Germline V CDR1 and CDR2: MGHRA, YSYEKL. This clonotype has just a few counts. The authors prepared the TCRbeta library with unique molecular identifiers. TCRdb re-called the PCR reads with MiXCR, one entry per CDR3 protein. The table records 490,000 or so distinct CDR3 sequences, approximately 12% of them present only once. J is TRBJ1-4 and V is TRBV4-1, with 7 nucleotides matching TRBD1. This sequence was found in a human donor who donated a stem cell graft to a child with combined immunodeficiency. Material: PBMCs from the stem cell graft donor, obtained from the stem cell graft. The CDR3: CASSQAEGANEKLFF. CDR3 DNA sequence: TGCGCCAGCAGCCAAGCAGAGGGGGCGAATGAAAAACTGTTTTTT.